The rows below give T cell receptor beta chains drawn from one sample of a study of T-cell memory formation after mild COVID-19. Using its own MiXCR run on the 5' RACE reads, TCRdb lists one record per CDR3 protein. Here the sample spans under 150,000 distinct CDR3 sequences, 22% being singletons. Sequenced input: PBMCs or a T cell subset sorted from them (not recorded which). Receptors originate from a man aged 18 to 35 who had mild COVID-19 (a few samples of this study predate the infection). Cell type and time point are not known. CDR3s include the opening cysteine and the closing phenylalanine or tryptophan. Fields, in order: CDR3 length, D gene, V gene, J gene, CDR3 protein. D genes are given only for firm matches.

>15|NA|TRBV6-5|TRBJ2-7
CASSYTGEGAYEQYF
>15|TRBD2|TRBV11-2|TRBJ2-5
CASSARTSGKETQYF
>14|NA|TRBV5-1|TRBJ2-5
CASSPWDRQETQYF
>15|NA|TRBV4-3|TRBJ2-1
CASSGRDSGVNEQFF
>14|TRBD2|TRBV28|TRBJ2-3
CASTSGTSTDTQYF
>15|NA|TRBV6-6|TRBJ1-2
CASSYDYGDSYGYTF
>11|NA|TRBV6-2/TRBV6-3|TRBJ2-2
CASRVTGELFF
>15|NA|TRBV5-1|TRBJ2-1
CASREGHSSYNEQFF
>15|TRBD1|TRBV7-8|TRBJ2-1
CASSSGTGGGNEQFF
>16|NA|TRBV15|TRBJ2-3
CATSARSPTVPDTQYF